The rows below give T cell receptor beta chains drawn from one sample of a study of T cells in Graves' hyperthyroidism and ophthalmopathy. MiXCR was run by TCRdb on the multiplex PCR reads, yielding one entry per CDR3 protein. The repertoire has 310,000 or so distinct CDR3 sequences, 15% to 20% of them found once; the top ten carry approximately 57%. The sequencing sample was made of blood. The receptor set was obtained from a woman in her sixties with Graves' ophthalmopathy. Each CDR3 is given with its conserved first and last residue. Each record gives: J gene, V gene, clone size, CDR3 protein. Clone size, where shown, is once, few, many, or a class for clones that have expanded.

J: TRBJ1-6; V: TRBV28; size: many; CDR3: CASSLKGSPLHF
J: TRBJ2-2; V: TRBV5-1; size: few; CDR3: CASSFSHTGELFF
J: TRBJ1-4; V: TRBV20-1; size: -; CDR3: CSARGQEGEKLFF
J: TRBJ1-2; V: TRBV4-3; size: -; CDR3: CASSQVKGTYGYTF
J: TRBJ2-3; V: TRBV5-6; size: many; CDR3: CASSLYREFVDTQYF
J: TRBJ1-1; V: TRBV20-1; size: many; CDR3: CSARLRARGNTEAFF
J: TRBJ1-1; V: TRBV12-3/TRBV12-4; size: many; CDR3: CASSPSGVVVTEAFF
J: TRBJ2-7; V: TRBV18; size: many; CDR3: CASSPTGYYEQYF
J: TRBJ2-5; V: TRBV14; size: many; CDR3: CASSRASGGRLRGNQETQYF
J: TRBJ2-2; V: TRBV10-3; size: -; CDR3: CAISDPRGRNTGELFF
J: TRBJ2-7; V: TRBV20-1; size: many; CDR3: CSAPEVAGGSYEQYF
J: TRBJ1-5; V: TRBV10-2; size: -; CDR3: CASSETGLGNQPQHF
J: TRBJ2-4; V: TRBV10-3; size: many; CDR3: CAISERLNGGRAKNIQYF